This T cell receptor beta chain was recovered during a study of blood T cell repertoires in COVID-19. Study information: Acute and convalescent COVID-19 specimens originated in the United States, Italy and Spain.

Libraries were prepared by immunoSEQ multiplex PCR; TCRdb keeps only in-frame clonotypes and omits some of them. This table holds fewer than 40,000 clones, more than 70% found once. The V gene lost 3 bases and the J gene lost 7 bases, with 19 bases spanning the gap. The length of the CDR3 is 16 residues. Germline V gene sequence: CDR1 SGHKS, CDR2 YYEKEE (reference sequence). V and J are TRBV5-5 and TRBJ2-2; tentatively, D is TRBD1 (6 bases). The sample comprised peripheral blood. This sequence originates from a man between 65 and 85 years old with active COVID-19. CDR3 nucleotides: TGTGCCAGCAGCTCCCAATTCTACAGGGAAGGCGGGGAGCTGTTTTTT. This gives the protein CASSSQFYREGGELFF.